This T cell receptor beta chain was captured by sequencing in a study of blood T cell repertoires in COVID-19. Study summary: The United States, Italy and Spain provided the acute and convalescent COVID-19 samples.

Data came from immunoSEQ multiplex PCR; TCRdb stores just in-frame clones and leaves some out. This table has tens of thousands of clones, about 87% appearing once. Trimming pared 4 bases from V and 11 bases from J, leaving 15 bases between. This CDR3 is 13 amino acids long. Germline CDR1 SGHDN, CDR2 FVKESK. Sequencing was performed on peripheral blood. This chain joins TRBV14 and TRBJ1-5; tentative D call: TRBD1 (5 bases). The TCR comes from a man in his 60s with acute or convalescent COVID-19. For the CDR3, the DNA is TGTGCCAGCAGCCCCGCTAGTGGGGCAGCCCAGCATTTT. Translated, it gives CASSPASGAAQHF.